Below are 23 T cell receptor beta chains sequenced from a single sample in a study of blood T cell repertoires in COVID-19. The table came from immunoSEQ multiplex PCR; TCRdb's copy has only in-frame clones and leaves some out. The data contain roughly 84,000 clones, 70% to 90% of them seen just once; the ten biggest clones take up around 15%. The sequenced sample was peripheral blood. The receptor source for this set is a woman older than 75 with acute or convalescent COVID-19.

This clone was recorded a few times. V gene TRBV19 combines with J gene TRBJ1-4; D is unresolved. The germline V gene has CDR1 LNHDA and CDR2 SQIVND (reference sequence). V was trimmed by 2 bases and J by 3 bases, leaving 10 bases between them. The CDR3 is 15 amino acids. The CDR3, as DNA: TGTGCCAGTAGTATAATGGGCAAGTCTAATGAAAAACTGTTTTTT. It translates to CASSIMGKSNEKLFF.

CDR3 coding DNA: TGTGCCAGCAGCTTCCCGCTGACGGATGAGAGGCCCACAGATACGCAGTATTTT. This codes for CASSFPLTDERPTDTQYF. V usage is TRBV11-3 and J usage is TRBJ2-3, with D unclear. The V gene lost 3 bases and the J gene lost 2 bases, with 21 bases spanning the gap. Germline assignment: CDR1 SGHNT and CDR2 YENEEA. CDR3 size: 18 residues. The entire variable domain, with the rest obtained from reference TRBV11-3 and TRBJ2-3, is as follows: EAGVVQSPRYKIIEKKQPVAFWCNPISGHNTLYWYLQNLGQGPELLIRYENEEAVDDSQLPKDRFSAERLKGVDSTLKIQPAELGDSAVYLCASSFPLTDERPTDTQYFGPGTRLTVL.

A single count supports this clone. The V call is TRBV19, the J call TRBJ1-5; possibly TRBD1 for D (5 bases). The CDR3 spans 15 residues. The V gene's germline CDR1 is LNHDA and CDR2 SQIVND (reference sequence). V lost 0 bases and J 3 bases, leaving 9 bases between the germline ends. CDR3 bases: TGTGCCAGTAGTATAGAGGGCAGGGCCAATCAGCCCCAGCATTTT. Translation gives CASSIEGRANQPQHF.

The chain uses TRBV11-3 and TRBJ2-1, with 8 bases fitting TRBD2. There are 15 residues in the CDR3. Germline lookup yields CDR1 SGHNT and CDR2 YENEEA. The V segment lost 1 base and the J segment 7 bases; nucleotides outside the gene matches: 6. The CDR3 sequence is CASSLGSGGRNEQFF. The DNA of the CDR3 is TGTGCCAGCAGCTTAGGGAGCGGGGGTAGGAATGAGCAGTTCTTC.

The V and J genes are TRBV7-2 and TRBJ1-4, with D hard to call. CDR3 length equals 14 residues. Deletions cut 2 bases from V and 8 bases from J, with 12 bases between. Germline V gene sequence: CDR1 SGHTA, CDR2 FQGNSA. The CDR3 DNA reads TGTGCCAGCAGCTTAACGGGATTCGAAGAAAAACTGTTTTTT. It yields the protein CASSLTGFEEKLFF.

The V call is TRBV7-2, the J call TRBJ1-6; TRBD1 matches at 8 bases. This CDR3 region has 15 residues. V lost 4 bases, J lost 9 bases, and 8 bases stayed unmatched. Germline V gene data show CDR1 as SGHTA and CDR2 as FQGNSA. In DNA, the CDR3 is TGTGCCAGCAGCTCTGACAGGGGCGTTATTTCACCCCTCCACTTT. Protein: CASSSDRGVISPLHF.

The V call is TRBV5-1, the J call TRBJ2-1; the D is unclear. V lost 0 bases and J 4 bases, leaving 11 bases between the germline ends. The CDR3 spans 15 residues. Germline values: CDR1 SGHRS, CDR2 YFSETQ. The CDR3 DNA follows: TGCGCCAGCAGCTTGGAATGGCAGACTTACAATGAGCAGTTCTTC. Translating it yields CASSLEWQTYNEQFF.

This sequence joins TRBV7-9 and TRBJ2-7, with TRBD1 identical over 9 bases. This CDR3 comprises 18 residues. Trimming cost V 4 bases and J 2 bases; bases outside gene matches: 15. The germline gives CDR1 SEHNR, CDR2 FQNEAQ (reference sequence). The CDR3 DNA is TGTGCCAGCAGCTCGCTGACCGGGGGACAGGGCCTACCCTACGAGCAGTACTTC. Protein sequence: CASSSLTGGQGLPYEQYF.

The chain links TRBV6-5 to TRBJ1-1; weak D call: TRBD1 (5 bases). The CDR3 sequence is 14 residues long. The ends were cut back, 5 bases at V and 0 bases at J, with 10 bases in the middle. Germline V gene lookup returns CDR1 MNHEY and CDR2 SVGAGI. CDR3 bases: TGTGCCAGCAGTCGGGACTGGTTGAACACTGAAGCTTTCTTT. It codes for CASSRDWLNTEAFF.

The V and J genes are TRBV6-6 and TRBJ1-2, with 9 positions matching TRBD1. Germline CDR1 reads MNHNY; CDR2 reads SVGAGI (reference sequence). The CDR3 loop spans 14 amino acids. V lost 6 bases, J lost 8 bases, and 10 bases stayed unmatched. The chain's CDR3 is CASSPGQGLGGYTF. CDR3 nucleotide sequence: TGTGCCAGCAGCCCGGGACAGGGTCTAGGCGGCTACACCTTC.

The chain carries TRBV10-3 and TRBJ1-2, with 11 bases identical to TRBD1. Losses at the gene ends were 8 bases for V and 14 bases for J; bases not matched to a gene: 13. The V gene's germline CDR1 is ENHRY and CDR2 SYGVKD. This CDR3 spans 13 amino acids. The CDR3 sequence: CAIADGTGGVLTF. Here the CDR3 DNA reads TGTGCCATCGCCGATGGGACAGGGGGAGTTTTGACCTTC.

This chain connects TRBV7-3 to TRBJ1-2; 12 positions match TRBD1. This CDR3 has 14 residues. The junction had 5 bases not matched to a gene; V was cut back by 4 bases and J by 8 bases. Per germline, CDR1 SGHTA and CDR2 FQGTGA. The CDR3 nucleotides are TGTGCCAGCAGCTCCACCGGGACAGGGGGCGGCTACACCTTC. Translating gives CASSSTGTGGGYTF.

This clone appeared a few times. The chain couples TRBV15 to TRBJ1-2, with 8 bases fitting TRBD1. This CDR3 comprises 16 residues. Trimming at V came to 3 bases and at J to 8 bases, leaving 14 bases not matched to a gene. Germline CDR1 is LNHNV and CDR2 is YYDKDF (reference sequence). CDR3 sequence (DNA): TGTGCCACCAGCAGGACGGACAGGGCGATTCTATACGGCTACACCTTC. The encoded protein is CATSRTDRAILYGYTF.

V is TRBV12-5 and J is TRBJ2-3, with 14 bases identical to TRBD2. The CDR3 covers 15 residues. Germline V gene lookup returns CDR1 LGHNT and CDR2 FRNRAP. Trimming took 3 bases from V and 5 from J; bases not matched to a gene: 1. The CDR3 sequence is CASGFGLAGGDTQYF. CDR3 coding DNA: TGTGCTAGTGGTTTCGGACTAGCGGGGGGAGATACGCAGTATTTT.

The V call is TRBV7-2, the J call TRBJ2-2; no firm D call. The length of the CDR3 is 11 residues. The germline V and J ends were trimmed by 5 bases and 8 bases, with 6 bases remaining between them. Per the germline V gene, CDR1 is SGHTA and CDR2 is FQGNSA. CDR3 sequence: CASSPTGELFF. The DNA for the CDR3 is TGTGCCAGCAGCCCAACTGGGGAGCTGTTTTTT.

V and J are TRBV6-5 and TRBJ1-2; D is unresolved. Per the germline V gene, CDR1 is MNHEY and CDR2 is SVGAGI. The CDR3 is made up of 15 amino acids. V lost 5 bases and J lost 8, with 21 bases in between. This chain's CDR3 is CASSPSRLHALGYTF. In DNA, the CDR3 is TGTGCCAGCAGTCCATCTAGACTCCATGCCTTGGGCTACACCTTC.

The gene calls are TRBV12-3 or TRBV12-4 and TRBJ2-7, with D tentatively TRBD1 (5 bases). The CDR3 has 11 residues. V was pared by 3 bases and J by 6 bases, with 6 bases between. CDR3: CASSFQGEQYF. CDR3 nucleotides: TGTGCCAGCAGTTTTCAGGGCGAGCAGTACTTC.

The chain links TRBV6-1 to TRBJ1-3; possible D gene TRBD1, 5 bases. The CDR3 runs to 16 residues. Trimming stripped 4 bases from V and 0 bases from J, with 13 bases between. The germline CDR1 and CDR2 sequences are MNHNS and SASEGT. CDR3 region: CASSASTAISGNTIYF. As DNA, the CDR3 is TGTGCCAGCAGTGCGTCGACAGCTATCTCTGGAAACACCATATATTTT.

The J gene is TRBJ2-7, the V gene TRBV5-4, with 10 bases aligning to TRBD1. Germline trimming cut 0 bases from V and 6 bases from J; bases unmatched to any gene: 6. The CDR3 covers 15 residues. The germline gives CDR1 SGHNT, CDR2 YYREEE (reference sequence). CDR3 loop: CASSLGDRGNSEQYF. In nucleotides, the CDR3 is TGTGCCAGCAGCTTGGGGGACAGGGGAAATAGCGAGCAGTACTTC.

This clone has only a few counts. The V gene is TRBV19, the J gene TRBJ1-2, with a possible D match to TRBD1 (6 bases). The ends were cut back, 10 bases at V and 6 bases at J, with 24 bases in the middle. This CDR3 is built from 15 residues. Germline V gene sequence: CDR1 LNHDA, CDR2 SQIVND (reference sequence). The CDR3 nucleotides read TGTGCCACCCGAAGTACTTACAGGGAAAGGAATGGCTACACCTTC. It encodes CATRSTYRERNGYTF.

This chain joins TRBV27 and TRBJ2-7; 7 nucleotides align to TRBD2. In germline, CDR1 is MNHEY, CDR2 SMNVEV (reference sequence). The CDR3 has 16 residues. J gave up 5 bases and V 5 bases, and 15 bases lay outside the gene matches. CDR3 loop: CASSPDGGFTANEQYF. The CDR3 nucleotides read TGTGCCAGCAGTCCCGACGGGGGGTTCACGGCCAACGAGCAGTACTTC.

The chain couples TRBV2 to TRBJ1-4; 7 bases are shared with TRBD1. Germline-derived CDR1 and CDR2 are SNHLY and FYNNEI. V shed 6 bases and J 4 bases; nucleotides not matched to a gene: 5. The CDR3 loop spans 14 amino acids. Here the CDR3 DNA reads TGTGCCAGCAGCCTCAGGGGGGATAATGAAAAACTGTTTTTT. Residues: CASSLRGDNEKLFF.

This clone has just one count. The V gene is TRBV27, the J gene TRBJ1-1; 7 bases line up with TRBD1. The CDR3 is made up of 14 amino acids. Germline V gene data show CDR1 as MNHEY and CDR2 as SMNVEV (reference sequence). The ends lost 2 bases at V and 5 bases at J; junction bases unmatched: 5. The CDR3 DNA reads TGTGCCAGCAGTTTAGACAGGGCTCGAACTGAAGCTTTCTTT. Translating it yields CASSLDRARTEAFF.